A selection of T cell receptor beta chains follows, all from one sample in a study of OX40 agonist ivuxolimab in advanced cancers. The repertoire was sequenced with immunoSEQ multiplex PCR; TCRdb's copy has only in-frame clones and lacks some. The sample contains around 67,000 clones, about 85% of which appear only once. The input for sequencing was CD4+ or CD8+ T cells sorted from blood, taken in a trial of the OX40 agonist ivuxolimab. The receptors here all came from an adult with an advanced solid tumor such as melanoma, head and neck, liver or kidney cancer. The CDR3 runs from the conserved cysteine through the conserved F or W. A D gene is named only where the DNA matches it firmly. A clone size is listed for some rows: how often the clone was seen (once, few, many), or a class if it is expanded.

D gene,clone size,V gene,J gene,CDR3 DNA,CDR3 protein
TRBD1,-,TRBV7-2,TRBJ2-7,TGTGCCAGCATCCTGGGGACAGGACCCTACGAGCAGTACTTC,CASILGTGPYEQYF
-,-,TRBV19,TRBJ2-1,TGTGCCAGTAGTACCGTCTCCGGGACAGAGCAGTTCTTC,CASSTVSGTEQFF
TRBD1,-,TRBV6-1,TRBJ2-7,TGTGCCAGCAACCGGGACAGGGGGCTCTACGAGCAGTACTTC,CASNRDRGLYEQYF
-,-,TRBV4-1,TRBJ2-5,TGCGCCAGCAGACCTCTCTTCCTAGCGAATGCAGAGACCCAGTACTTC,CASRPLFLANAETQYF
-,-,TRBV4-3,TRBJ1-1,TGCGCCAGCAGCCAAAGCCAGATTAACACTGAAGCTTTCTTT,CASSQSQINTEAFF
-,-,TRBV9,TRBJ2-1,TGTGCCAGCAGCGTAGGAAGGACCTCTTACAATGAGCAGTTCTTC,CASSVGRTSYNEQFF
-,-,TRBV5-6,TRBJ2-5,TGTGCCAGCAGATACGACAGGCAAGAGACCCAGTACTTC,CASRYDRQETQYF
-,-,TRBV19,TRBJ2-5,TGTGCCAGTAGTATTCAGGGGCAAGAGACCCAGTACTTC,CASSIQGQETQYF
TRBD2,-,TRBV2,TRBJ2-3,TGTGCCAGCAGGATTCTAGCGGGAGTTTCAGATACGCAGTATTTT,CASRILAGVSDTQYF
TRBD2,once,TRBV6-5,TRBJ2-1,TGTGCCAGCAGTTCAACCGGGGCGGGAGGGCCCAATGAGCAGTTCTTC,CASSSTGAGGPNEQFF
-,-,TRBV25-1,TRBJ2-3,TGTGCCAGCGAAGGGGGGGCTGATACGCAGTATTTT,CASEGGADTQYF
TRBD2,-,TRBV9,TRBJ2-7,TGTGCCAGCAGCCCCGGAGGTGCGGGGGTTTCCTACGAGCAGTACTTC,CASSPGGAGVSYEQYF
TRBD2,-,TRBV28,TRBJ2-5,TGTGCCAGCAGTAGACTAGCGGGAGGGTATGAGACCCAGTACTTC,CASSRLAGGYETQYF
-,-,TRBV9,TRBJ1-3,TGTGCCAGCAGCGCCTACATCGGACAGTCCTCTGGAAACACCATATATTTT,CASSAYIGQSSGNTIYF
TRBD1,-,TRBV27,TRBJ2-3,TGTGCCAGCAGGGTTTGGGGACAGGGGGCAACAGATACGCAGTATTTT,CASRVWGQGATDTQYF
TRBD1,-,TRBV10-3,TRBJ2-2,TGTGCCATCAGTGAGTCGCGGGGACAGGGAGATGGAACCGGGGAGCTGTTTTTT,CAISESRGQGDGTGELFF
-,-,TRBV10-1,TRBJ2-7,TGCGCCAGCAGTGAGTCGGACAGCTCCTACGAGCAGTACTTC,CASSESDSSYEQYF
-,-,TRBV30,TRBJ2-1,TGTGCCTGGAGCACAGGGTATGGTGAGCAGTTCTTC,CAWSTGYGEQFF
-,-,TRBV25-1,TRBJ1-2,TGTGCCAGCAGTGAATATAGAAGCCCGGACCTTTCTGGCTACACCTTC,CASSEYRSPDLSGYTF
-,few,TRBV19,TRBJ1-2,TGTGCCAGTAGTATAGGGGCAAGGAACTATGGCTACACCTTC,CASSIGARNYGYTF
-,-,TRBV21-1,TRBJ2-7,TGTGCCAGCAGCAAAGAAAGTAGGACTAGGTTCTACGAGCAGTACTTC,CASSKESRTRFYEQYF
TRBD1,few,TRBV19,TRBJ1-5,TGTGCCAGTAGTTCCCGGGACAGGGGGTTTAAAAATCAGCCCCAGCATTTT,CASSSRDRGFKNQPQHF
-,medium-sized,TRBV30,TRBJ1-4,TGTGCCTGGAGCCGGGGACGGATAGATGAAAAACTGTTTTTT,CAWSRGRIDEKLFF
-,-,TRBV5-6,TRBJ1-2,TGTGCCAGCAGCTTGGCAGGGATCTATGGCTACACCTTC,CASSLAGIYGYTF
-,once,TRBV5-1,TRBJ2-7,TGCGCCAGCAGCTTGGCCACAGGGAGCTACGAGCAGTACTTC,CASSLATGSYEQYF
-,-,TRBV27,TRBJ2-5,TGTGCCAGCAAACACCTCCGGGAGACCCAGTACTTC,CASKHLRETQYF
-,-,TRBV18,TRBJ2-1,TGTGCCAGCTCACCCTTCAGGTCCTACAATGAGCAGTTCTTC,CASSPFRSYNEQFF
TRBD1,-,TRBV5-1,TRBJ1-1,TGCGCCAGCAGCCCATTGGACAGGGCAGCTGAAGCTTTCTTT,CASSPLDRAAEAFF
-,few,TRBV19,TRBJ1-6,TGTGCCAGTAGTACTGCTCGGGGAGATAATTCACCCCTCCACTTT,CASSTARGDNSPLHF
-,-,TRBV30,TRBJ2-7,TGTGCCTGGAGCGATACTTCAACTGGGTACGAGCAGTACTTC,CAWSDTSTGYEQYF
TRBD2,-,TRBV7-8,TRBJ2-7,TGTGCCAGCATGCTAGCGGGAGGCCGCCACGAGCAGTACTTC,CASMLAGGRHEQYF
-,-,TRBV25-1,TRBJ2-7,TGTGCCAGCACCAGCGGGCTCCACTCGTACGAGCAGTACTTC,CASTSGLHSYEQYF
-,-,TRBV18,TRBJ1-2,TGTGCCAGCTCGCCCGGGACGGACTATGGCTACACCTTC,CASSPGTDYGYTF
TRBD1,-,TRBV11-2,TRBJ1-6,TGTGCCAGCGGGCGACAGGGAACCGGCGGGGAGTCCCTCCACTTT,CASGRQGTGGESLHF
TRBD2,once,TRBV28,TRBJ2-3,TGTGCCAGCAGCCTTGGACTAGCGGGTGCAGATACGCAGTATTTT,CASSLGLAGADTQYF
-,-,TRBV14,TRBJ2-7,TGTGCCAGCAGCCAGACAGTAACCTACGAGCAGTACTTC,CASSQTVTYEQYF
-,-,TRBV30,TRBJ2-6,TGTGCCTGGAGTTCGTCGGGGAGCGGATTCGCTCACTCTGGGGCCAACGTCCTGACTTTC,CAWSSSGSGFAHSGANVLTF
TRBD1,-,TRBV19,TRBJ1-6,TGTGCCAGTAGTATCCAGGCAGGGGGGAATTCACCCCTCCACTTT,CASSIQAGGNSPLHF
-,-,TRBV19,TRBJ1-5,TGTGCCAGTAGTATAGAGGGCAGCCTATCACGGCCCCAGCATTTT,CASSIEGSLSRPQHF
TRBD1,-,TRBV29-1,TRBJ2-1,TGCAGCGTTGGTTCTACCCGTGTTTCCGGGACAGGCAATGAGCAGTTCTTC,CSVGSTRVSGTGNEQFF
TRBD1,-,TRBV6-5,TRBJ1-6,TGTGCCAGCAGTTACTCGAACAGGGGGAGTTCACCCCTCCACTTT,CASSYSNRGSSPLHF
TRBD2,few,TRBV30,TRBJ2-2,TGTGCCTGGAGTCCCCAGCGGGGATTCACCGGGGAGCTGTTTTTT,CAWSPQRGFTGELFF
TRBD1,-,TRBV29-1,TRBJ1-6,TGCAGCGTTGGGACGGACAGGGGAGGTTCACCCCTCCACTTT,CSVGTDRGGSPLHF
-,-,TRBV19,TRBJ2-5,TGTGCCAGTAGTGCCCCCTTCGAGGCAGAGACCCAGTACTTC,CASSAPFEAETQYF
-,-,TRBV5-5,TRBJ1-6,TGTGCCAGCAGCCTACCAGGGACCGGATTTTCACCCCTCCACTTT,CASSLPGTGFSPLHF
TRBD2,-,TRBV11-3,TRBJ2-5,TGTGCCAGCAGCTCGCGACTAGCGGGGGAACAAGAGACCCAGTACTTC,CASSSRLAGEQETQYF
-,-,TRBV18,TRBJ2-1,TGTGCCAGCTCACCAATAGGGAGCTCCTACAATGAGCAGTTCTTC,CASSPIGSSYNEQFF
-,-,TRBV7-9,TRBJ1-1,TGTGCCAGCAGCTTAGGACAGATCATGAACACTGAAGCTTTCTTT,CASSLGQIMNTEAFF
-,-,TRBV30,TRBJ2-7,TGTGCCTGGAGTGGGTTCCACGAGCAGTACTTC,CAWSGFHEQYF
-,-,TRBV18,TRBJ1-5,TGTGCCAGCTCACCGCGGCAGGTCAATAGCAATCAGCCCCAGCATTTT,CASSPRQVNSNQPQHF
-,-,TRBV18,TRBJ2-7,TGTGCCAGCTCCCAGGGGATGGGTGACGAGCAGTACTTC,CASSQGMGDEQYF
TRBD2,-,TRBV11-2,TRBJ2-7,TGTGCCAGCAGCATCAGGACTAGCGGGGACTACGAGCAGTACTTC,CASSIRTSGDYEQYF
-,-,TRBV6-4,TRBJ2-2,TGTGCCAGCAGTGACGGACCTATTGGGGAGCTGTTTTTT,CASSDGPIGELFF
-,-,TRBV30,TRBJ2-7,TGTGCCTGGAGTGTCGGGGGCCACGAGCAGTACTTC,CAWSVGGHEQYF